This T cell receptor (beta chain) stems from a study of T cell responses to AZD1222 COVID-19 vaccine. V shed 1 base and J shed 6 bases, with 10 bases lying between them. CDR1 is SEHNR, CDR2 FQNEAQ, per germline (reference sequence). CDR3 length: 14 amino acids. Using immunoSEQ multiplex PCR, the repertoire was profiled, and TCRdb retains in-frame clones only, with some absent. The sample yields approximately 150,000 clones, roughly 93% seen once. The TCR comes from an adult who received the AZD1222 COVID-19 vaccine. The chain combines TRBV7-9 with TRBJ2-1; possibly TRBD1 for D (5 bases). Sequencing was performed on peripheral blood, taken 28 days after the second AZD1222 dose. Here the CDR3 reads CASSLVGAFNEQFF. CDR3 nucleotides: TGTGCCAGCAGCTTAGTAGGGGCCTTCAATGAGCAGTTCTTC.